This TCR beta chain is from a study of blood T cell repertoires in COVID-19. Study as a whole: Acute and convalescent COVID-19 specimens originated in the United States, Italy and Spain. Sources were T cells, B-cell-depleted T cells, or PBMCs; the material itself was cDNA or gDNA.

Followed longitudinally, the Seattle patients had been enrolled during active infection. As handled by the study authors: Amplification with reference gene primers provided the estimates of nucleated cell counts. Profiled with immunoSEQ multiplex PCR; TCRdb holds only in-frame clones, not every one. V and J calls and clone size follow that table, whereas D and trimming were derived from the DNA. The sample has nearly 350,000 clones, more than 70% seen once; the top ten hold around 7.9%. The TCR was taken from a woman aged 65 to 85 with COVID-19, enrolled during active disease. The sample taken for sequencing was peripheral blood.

The CDR3 sequence is CASSPTGVGNQPQHF. As DNA, the CDR3 is TGTGCCAGCAGCCCGACAGGGGTTGGCAATCAGCCCCAGCATTTT. The genes are TRBV7-2 and TRBJ1-5; 8 bases are shared with TRBD1. V shed 5 bases, J shed 2 bases, and the junction held 5 bases outside the gene matches. Germline values: CDR1 SGHTA, CDR2 FQGNSA. The CDR3 covers 15 residues.